The 13 T cell receptor beta chains listed next were all sequenced from one sample in a study of T cells in Graves' hyperthyroidism and ophthalmopathy. Using RNA transcripts as the source, TCR beta CDR3 regions were amplified. HTBI primers were used for first-round RT-PCR of the TCR CDR3. TCRdb reanalysed the multiplex PCR reads using MiXCR and keeps one entry per CDR3 protein. The data contain under 350,000 distinct CDR3 sequences, over 15% of them singletons. Sequencing used blood. These receptors all stem from a woman aged 55-70 years with Graves' ophthalmopathy.

The V and J genes are TRBV12-3 or TRBV12-4 and TRBJ1-5, with a possible D match to TRBD1 (5 bases). The CDR3 consists of 12 residues. Between the trimmed V and J ends, which lost 7 bases and 6 bases, there was a span of 10 bases. CDR3: CASTAGTQPQHF. The CDR3 bases are TGTGCCAGCACCGCCGGGACTCAGCCCCAGCATTTT.

This clonotype was recorded at least ten times. The chain couples TRBV7-2 to TRBJ2-1, with 10 bases identical to TRBD1. This CDR3 comprises 15 residues. From germline, CDR1 is SGHTA and CDR2 FQGNSA. With 2 bases clipped from V and 7 bases from J, the junction kept 5 bases outside the gene matches. The CDR3 nucleotides are TGTGCCAGCAGCTTAATGGGACAGGGGTTGAATGAGCAGTTCTTC. As protein: CASSLMGQGLNEQFF.

This clonotype was recorded many times. CDR3 DNA: TGTGCCAGCAGGTGGACAGGGTTTAGTAGCACAGATACGCAGTATTTT. Translation gives CASRWTGFSSTDTQYF. The J gene is TRBJ2-3, the V gene TRBV2; 8 bases fit TRBD1. This CDR3 spans 16 amino acids. Germline CDR1 SNHLY, CDR2 FYNNEI. Unmatched junction bases numbered 8, after V lost 6 bases and J lost 0 bases.

This clonotype was observed a few times. The chain combines TRBV10-3 with TRBJ2-3; TRBD2 matches 9 bases. V gave up 8 bases and J gave up 1 base; unmatched junction bases: 19. This CDR3 region has 19 residues. From germline, CDR1 is ENHRY and CDR2 SYGVKD. CDR3 region: CAIASLWAGGQNGTDTQYF. For the CDR3, the DNA is TGTGCCATCGCATCCCTCTGGGCGGGGGGGCAGAATGGCACAGATACGCAGTATTTT.

This clonotype occurred many times. This chain links TRBV7-2 with TRBJ2-1, with TRBD2 identical over 8 bases. Germline assignment: CDR1 SGHTA and CDR2 FQGNSA. This CDR3 is built from 12 residues. J was trimmed by 9 bases and V by 6 bases; bases with no gene match: 4. CDR3 region: CASSWTSREQFF. CDR3 nucleotides: TGTGCCAGCAGTTGGACTAGCCGTGAGCAGTTCTTC.

This sequence joins TRBV30 and TRBJ1-2; 7 bases agree with TRBD1. V dropped 3 bases and J dropped 6; count of bases not matched to a gene: 7. The length of the CDR3 is 13 residues. Looked up from germline, CDR1 is GTSNPN and CDR2 is SVGIG (reference sequence). The CDR3 nucleotides read TGTGCCTGGAGCAGGGGGGAACTGGATGGCTACACCTTC. Residues: CAWSRGELDGYTF.

Many counts were recorded for this clonotype. V usage is TRBV20-1 and J usage is TRBJ2-7; possible D gene TRBD2, 5 bases. Looked up from germline, CDR1 is DFQATT and CDR2 is SNEGSKA (reference sequence). This CDR3 has 14 residues. Trimming took 3 bases from V and 0 from J, leaving 12 bases between them. CDR3 coding DNA: TGCAGTGCTAGGGACTCGAGGAGCTCCTACGAGCAGTACTTC. Encoded protein: CSARDSRSSYEQYF.

There are many counts of this clonotype. The chain uses TRBV28 and TRBJ1-2; TRBD1 matches 10 bases. Germline V gene sequence: CDR1 MDHEN, CDR2 SYDVKM. The CDR3 is 16 residues long. The V and J ends lost 3 bases and 8 bases, in that order; junction bases with no gene match: 12. The CDR3 sequence: CASSFVRTGGFLGYTF. The CDR3, as DNA: TGTGCCAGCAGTTTCGTTAGGACAGGGGGGTTTCTGGGCTACACCTTC.

This clonotype was counted a few times. This chain's CDR3 is CASSLGGEWRETQYF. The CDR3 DNA sequence: TGTGCCAGCAGTTTAGGCGGGGAGTGGCGAGAGACCCAGTACTTC. This rearrangement joins TRBV28 to TRBJ2-5; the D gene is possibly TRBD2 (6 bases). Trimming took 2 bases from V and 4 from J, leaving 14 bases between them. The germline CDR1 and CDR2 sequences are MDHEN and SYDVKM. The CDR3 has 15 residues.

In this sample, this clonotype turned up many times. The V gene is TRBV11-3, the J gene TRBJ2-1; 9 bases are a match to TRBD2. CDR3 length: 15 residues. Trimming at V came to 1 base and at J to 8 bases, leaving 6 bases not matched to a gene. In germline, CDR1 is SGHNT, CDR2 YENEEA. The CDR3 bases are TGTGCCAGCAGCTTAGCCGCGGGACTAGCCGATGAGCAGTTCTTC. Its protein is CASSLAAGLADEQFF. Complete variable domain (other parts from reference TRBV11-3 and TRBJ2-1): EAGVVQSPRYKIIEKKQPVAFWCNPISGHNTLYWYLQNLGQGPELLIRYENEEAVDDSQLPKDRFSAERLKGVDSTLKIQPAELGDSAVYLCASSLAAGLADEQFFGPGTRLTVL.

This clonotype was seen ten or more times. The V gene is TRBV2, the J gene TRBJ1-6, with D possibly matching TRBD1 (6 bases). Trimming removed 6 bases from V and 5 bases from J, with 14 bases in between. CDR1 is SNHLY and CDR2 is FYNNEI in the germline V gene. The CDR3 extends over 15 amino acids. The CDR3 sequence: CASRIGTHNNSPLHF. The CDR3 DNA follows: TGTGCCAGCAGGATAGGGACACACAATAATTCACCCCTCCACTTT. The full variable domain, in which reference TRBV2 and TRBJ1-6 provide the parts outside the CDR3, is EPEVTQTPSHQVTQMGQEVILRCVPISNHLYFYWYRQILGQKVEFLVSFYNNEISEKSEIFDDQFSVERPDGSNFTLKIRSTKLEDSAMYFCASRIGTHNNSPLHFGNGTRLTVT.

This clonotype showed up many times. This chain joins TRBV7-6 and TRBJ1-1; D possibly corresponds to TRBD1 (5 bases). Germline lookup yields CDR1 SGHVS and CDR2 FNYEAQ. Trimming left V 1 base short and J 6 bases short, with 9 bases between. The CDR3 loop spans 13 amino acids. CDR3 DNA sequence: TGTGCCAGCAGCTTAGGCGGGGCTCCTGAAGCTTTCTTT. Protein: CASSLGGAPEAFF.

This clonotype was picked up many times. The V and J genes are TRBV29-1 and TRBJ2-7; 7 bases match TRBD2. CDR3 length: 14 residues. V lost 6 bases, J lost 6 bases, and 14 bases stayed unmatched. From germline, CDR1 is SQVTM and CDR2 ANQGSEA. As DNA, the CDR3 is TGCAGCGTCGCGTTCTTAGCGGGCCGGGTCGAGCAGTACTTC. Translating gives CSVAFLAGRVEQYF.